This is a list of T cell receptor beta chains from one sample in a study of blood T cell repertoires in COVID-19. Produced via immunoSEQ multiplex PCR; TCRdb's table is partial and in-frame only. The profile shows some 220,000 clones, roughly 88% of them singletons. The sample taken for sequencing was peripheral blood. The source is a middle-aged man with active or convalescent COVID-19. Both conserved end residues are part of each CDR3. The D gene is left open where the match is weak. The size of a clone is reported for some rows only, either as once, few or many, or as a class for expanded clones.

j_call d_call clone_size v_call cdr3_nt cdr3_aa
TRBJ1-3 NA NA TRBV7-2 TGTGCCAGCAGCCGCTTGGGACAACCTGGAAACACCATATATTTT CASSRLGQPGNTIYF
TRBJ1-1 NA NA TRBV28 TGTGCCAGCAGTTTGGAGGGTAACACTGAAGCTTTCTTT CASSLEGNTEAFF
TRBJ2-7 NA NA TRBV28 TGTGCCAGCAGTTCACCCCTAGCGTATTTCTCCTACGAGCAGTACTTC CASSSPLAYFSYEQYF
TRBJ2-3 TRBD1 NA TRBV6-5 TGTGCCAGCAAACTCGGGACAGGCCCTCAGGGTACGCAGTATTTT CASKLGTGPQGTQYF
TRBJ2-1 NA NA TRBV5-6 TGTGCCAGCAGCTTCTTCACCGGGACACGAAATGAGCAGTTCTTC CASSFFTGTRNEQFF
TRBJ2-1 NA NA TRBV5-4 TGTGCCAGCAACTGGAGGGCCGGGTCCTACAATGAGCAGTTCTTC CASNWRAGSYNEQFF
TRBJ1-5 NA NA TRBV3-1/TRBV3-2 TGTGCCAGCAGCCAAGGGCAGGGCCAATGGGCCCAGCATTTT CASSQGQGQWAQHF
TRBJ2-5 NA NA TRBV18 TGTGCCAGCTCACCAGGCCAACCCCGAGAGACCCAGTACTTC CASSPGQPRETQYF
TRBJ1-1 NA NA TRBV5-1 TGCGCCAGCAGCCTTACGGTGAACACTGAAGCTTTCTTT CASSLTVNTEAFF
TRBJ1-5 NA NA TRBV28 TGTGCCAGCAGTGTCACAGGGTGGTCCAATCAGCCCCAGCATTTT CASSVTGWSNQPQHF
TRBJ2-2 NA NA TRBV11-2 TGTGCCAGCAGCCCCGCCAGCACCGGGGAGCTGTTTTTT CASSPASTGELFF
TRBJ2-3 NA NA TRBV5-8 TGTGCCAGCAGCTTGGGACACCCACCCACAGATACGCAGTATTTT CASSLGHPPTDTQYF
TRBJ1-2 NA few TRBV18 TGTGCCAGCTCACCCACGAACTCTCCTAACTATGGCTACACCTTC CASSPTNSPNYGYTF
TRBJ2-3 NA NA TRBV7-2 TGTGCCAGCAGCTCAAACTTAGCAGATACGCAGTATTTT CASSSNLADTQYF
TRBJ1-6 TRBD1 NA TRBV5-1 TGCGCCAGCAGCTTGTCAGGGACAGCAAATTCACCCCTCCACTTT CASSLSGTANSPLHF
TRBJ1-1 NA NA TRBV6-1 TGTGCCAGCAGTGAACCCGTTTTAGGGACATTGAACACTGAAGCTTTCTTT CASSEPVLGTLNTEAFF
TRBJ2-7 TRBD2 NA TRBV6-2/TRBV6-3 TGTGCCAGCAGTCGCTCCCTTGCGGGAGCGGGTGAGCAGTACTTC CASSRSLAGAGEQYF
TRBJ1-1 NA NA TRBV18 TGTGCCAGCTCACTTTCGGGGTTGGCTGAAGCTTTCTTT CASSLSGLAEAFF
TRBJ2-5 TRBD1 NA TRBV5-1 TGCGCCAGCAGCTTCCAGGGGGCGGCGGAGACCCAGTACTTC CASSFQGAAETQYF
TRBJ2-1 TRBD2 few TRBV20-1 TGCAGTGCTAGTAAAGTTGTAGCGGGGCTATACAATGAGCAGTTCTTC CSASKVVAGLYNEQFF
TRBJ1-2 NA NA TRBV6-1 TGTGCCAGCAGTGAGCCTGCGACAGTGGATTTCTATGGCTACACCTTC CASSEPATVDFYGYTF
TRBJ1-1 NA NA TRBV28 TGTGCCAGCAACCCGGGTACTAACACTGAAGCTTTCTTT CASNPGTNTEAFF
TRBJ1-2 TRBD1 NA TRBV5-6 TGTGCCAGCAGCTTGCGACAGGGTGGCTACACCTTC CASSLRQGGYTF
TRBJ1-5 NA NA TRBV19 TGTGCCAGTAGTATAGATCAGGGGTTCAGCAATCAGCCCCAGCATTTT CASSIDQGFSNQPQHF
TRBJ2-5 NA NA TRBV20-1 TGCAGTGCTAGAGTTCAGGGGGGAGTCTACTTC CSARVQGGVYF
TRBJ1-1 NA once TRBV7-9 TGTGCCAGCAGCCGACAGATGAACACTGAAGCTTTCTTT CASSRQMNTEAFF
TRBJ2-2 TRBD1 few TRBV3-1/TRBV3-2 TGTGCCAGCAGCCCACGCCGGACAGGGCGGACCGGGGAGCTGTTTTTT CASSPRRTGRTGELFF
TRBJ2-3 TRBD2 once TRBV3-1/TRBV3-2 TGTGCCAGCAGCCCTGGGACTAGCGGGAGGGCCCTCACAGATACGCAGTATTTT CASSPGTSGRALTDTQYF
TRBJ2-7 NA NA TRBV18 TGTGCCAGCTCTACGACTCAGTCGCACTACGAGCAGTACTTC CASSTTQSHYEQYF